Below, 14 T cell receptor beta chains from the same sample are listed, as sequenced in a study of blood T cell repertoires in COVID-19. The data were produced by immunoSEQ multiplex PCR, yet TCRdb's version contains in-frame clones alone and is incomplete. Here the sample spans approximately 270,000 clones, around 90% being singletons. Input material: peripheral blood. These receptors were obtained from a man aged 45 to 65 with acute or convalescent COVID-19.

The CDR3 sequence: CASSPPDREQYF. In DNA form, the CDR3 reads TGTGCCAGCAGCCCGCCTGACAGGGAGCAGTACTTC. The chain carries TRBV7-9 and TRBJ2-7, with D possibly being TRBD1 (6 bases). From germline, CDR1 is SEHNR and CDR2 FQNEAQ (reference sequence). The CDR3 consists of 12 residues. The V end was cut by 5 bases, the J end by 7 bases, with 12 bases between.

The gene calls are TRBV23-1 and TRBJ2-7, with D possibly matching TRBD1 (6 bases). TRBV23-1 falls under the ORF class, with uncertain function. Trimming pared 0 bases from V and 2 bases from J, leaving 14 bases between. CDR3 length equals 16 residues. CDR3 loop: CASSQSQTGPPYEQYF. Written as DNA, the CDR3 is TGCGCCAGCAGTCAATCCCAAACAGGGCCTCCCTACGAGCAGTACTTC.

The chain has TRBV5-1 and TRBJ1-3; the D gene is possibly TRBD1 (6 bases). V shed 2 bases and J shed 3 bases, with 12 bases lying between them. The CDR3 contains 15 residues. Germline CDR1 is SGHRS and CDR2 is YFSETQ. CDR3 amino acids: CASSLQGGFGNTIYF. The CDR3 DNA reads as TGCGCCAGCAGCTTACAGGGTGGCTTTGGAAACACCATATATTTT. Using reference TRBV5-1 and TRBJ1-3 for the parts outside the CDR3, the full variable domain is KAGVTQTPRYLIKTRGQQVTLSCSPISGHRSVSWYQQTPGQGLQFLFEYFSETQRNKGNFPGRFSGRQFSNSRSEMNVSTLELGDSALYLCASSLQGGFGNTIYFGEGSWLTVV.

This clone occurred a few times. DNA of the CDR3: TGTGCCATCAGTGAGTCGGACACGCGGCGCACTGAAGCTTTCTTT. Encoded protein: CAISESDTRRTEAFF. This chain links TRBV10-3 with TRBJ1-1; TRBD1 is a possible D gene (5 bases). This CDR3 comprises 15 residues. CDR1 and CDR2 (germline): ENHRY, SYGVKD. The germline V and J ends were trimmed by 0 bases and 4 bases, with 12 bases remaining between them.

V usage is TRBV6-2 or TRBV6-3 and J usage is TRBJ1-2; D gene unclear. This CDR3 is built from 16 residues. Trimming pared 2 bases from V and 4 bases from J, leaving 17 bases between. The germline CDR1 and CDR2 sequences are MNHEY and SVGEGT. CDR3 nucleotide sequence: TGTGCCAGCAGTTACGATTTCGGCGGAGGATTCTATGGCTACACCTTC. This gives the protein CASSYDFGGGFYGYTF.

The chain is built from TRBV2 and TRBJ2-2, with 9 bases lining up with TRBD1. Trimming cost V 5 bases and J 5 bases; bases outside gene matches: 6. The CDR3 runs to 15 residues. Germline V gene sequence: CDR1 SNHLY, CDR2 FYNNEI. CDR3 in amino acids: CASSKDRGGTGELFF. As DNA, the CDR3 is TGTGCCAGCAGTAAGGACAGGGGTGGGACCGGGGAGCTGTTTTTT.

The chain joins TRBV5-5 to TRBJ1-6; D perhaps matches TRBD1 (6 bases). The CDR3 runs to 15 residues. The V gene's germline CDR1 is SGHKS and CDR2 YYEKEE (reference sequence). Trimming removed 4 bases from V and 5 bases from J, with 13 bases in between. Here the CDR3 reads CASSPPGQDNSPLHF. CDR3 bases: TGTGCCAGCAGCCCTCCGGGACAAGATAATTCACCCCTCCACTTT.

The chain joins TRBV5-1 to TRBJ1-1; the D is unclear. This CDR3 is 15 amino acids long. Between the trimmed V and J ends, which lost 4 bases and 1 base, there was a span of 14 bases. The germline V gene encodes CDR1 SGHRS and CDR2 YFSETQ. The CDR3 bases are TGCGCCAGCAGCGCCTCCCTGCTAGCGAACACTGAAGCTTTCTTT. Its protein is CASSASLLANTEAFF.

This chain uses TRBV18 with TRBJ2-7, with 7 bases identical to TRBD1. Looked up from germline, CDR1 is KGHSH and CDR2 is LQKENI. The CDR3 totals 12 residues. Trimming at V came to 3 bases and at J to 6 bases, leaving 2 bases not matched to a gene. DNA for the CDR3: TGTGCCAGCTCACCTAGACAGGGCGAGCAGTACTTC. Residues: CASSPRQGEQYF.

The V and J genes are TRBV2 and TRBJ2-2; TRBD1 matches at 10 bases. CDR3 length: 15 residues. Germline lookup yields CDR1 SNHLY and CDR2 FYNNEI. V shed 6 bases, J shed 7 bases, and the junction held 8 bases outside the gene matches. The CDR3 DNA reads as TGTGCCAGCAGCCCCCGGGACAGGGGAGACGGGGAGCTGTTTTTT. This gives the protein CASSPRDRGDGELFF.

V and J are TRBV19 and TRBJ1-2; D might be TRBD1 (5 bases). The CDR3 totals 15 residues. Trimming cost V 6 bases and J 4 bases, with 18 bases left between them. Germline values: CDR1 LNHDA, CDR2 SQIVND (reference sequence). The CDR3 region has the DNA TGTGCCAGTAGCCGCCCGGGGGGGTTAGGCTATGGCTACACCTTC. This codes for CASSRPGGLGYGYTF. Complete variable domain (other parts from reference TRBV19 and TRBJ1-2): DGGITQSPKYLFRKEGQNVTLSCEQNLNHDAMYWYRQDPGQGLRLIYYSQIVNDFQKGDIAEGYSVSREKKESFPLTVTSAQKNPTAFYLCASSRPGGLGYGYTFGSGTRLTVV.

The rearrangement links TRBV6-5 to TRBJ1-1, with D possibly being TRBD1 (6 bases). CDR1 and CDR2 (germline): MNHEY, SVGAGI. The CDR3 runs to 14 residues. V was pared by 5 bases and J by 8 bases, with 18 bases between. The CDR3 nucleotides are TGTGCCAGCAGTCAGGACAGAACCTTTCCAGAAGCTTTCTTT. Its protein is CASSQDRTFPEAFF.

The chain employs TRBV15 and TRBJ2-1; 10 nucleotides agree with TRBD1. J gave up 10 bases and V 6 bases, and 6 bases lay outside the gene matches. This CDR3 is built from 13 residues. Germline V CDR1 and CDR2: LNHNV, YYDKDF (reference sequence). CDR3 bases: TGTGCCACCAGGAGACAGGGGGCCGGGGAGCAGTTCTTC. It translates to CATRRQGAGEQFF. Based on the CDR3 plus reference TRBV15 and TRBJ2-1, the full variable domain is DAMVIQNPRYQVTQFGKPVTLSCSQTLNHNVMYWYQQKSSQAPKLLFHYYDKDFNNEADTPDNFQSRRPNTSFCFLDIRSPGLGDTAMYLCATRRQGAGEQFFGPGTRLTVL.

The gene calls are TRBV30 and TRBJ1-5; 8 bases align to TRBD1. Trimming at V came to 4 bases and at J to 5 bases, leaving 13 bases not matched to a gene. The CDR3 contains 16 residues. Looked up from germline, CDR1 is GTSNPN and CDR2 is SVGIG (reference sequence). CDR3 region: CAWTLDPGQEDQPQHF. CDR3 nucleotide sequence: TGTGCCTGGACCCTAGATCCGGGACAGGAAGATCAGCCCCAGCATTTT.